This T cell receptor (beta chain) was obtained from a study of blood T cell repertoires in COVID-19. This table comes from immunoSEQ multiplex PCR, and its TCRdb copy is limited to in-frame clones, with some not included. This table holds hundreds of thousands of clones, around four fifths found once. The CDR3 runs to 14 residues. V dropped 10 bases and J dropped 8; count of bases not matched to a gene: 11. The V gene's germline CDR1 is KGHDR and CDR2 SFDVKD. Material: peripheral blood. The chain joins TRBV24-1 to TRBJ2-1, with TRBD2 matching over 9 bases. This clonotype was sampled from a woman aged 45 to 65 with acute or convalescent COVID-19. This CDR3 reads CATSISGSRHEQFF. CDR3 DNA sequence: TGTGCCACTTCCATTAGCGGGAGTAGGCATGAGCAGTTCTTC.